This TCR beta chain was found in a study of CD8+ T cells in alopecia areata. Study findings and constraints: Elevated clonality characterized lesional scalp relative to normal scalp, particularly in alopecia totalis/universalis. Within the top 100, expanded CD8+ clones significantly decreased with tofacitinib, as did scalp clonality.

Treatment indicated: oral pan-JAK inhibitor, 5-10 mg twice daily. RNA, once extracted, was reverse transcribed into cDNA for use as the sequencing template. Measured with immunoSEQ multiplex PCR; TCRdb has only the in-frame clones, and not every one. The repertoire holds roughly 210,000 clones, roughly 44% seen once, with around 2.8% in the top ten. About this clone: Its specificity is not known. This same CDR3 is encoded by further DNA sequences in the sample.

Germline-derived CDR1 and CDR2 are MDHEN and SYDVKM. V lost 2 bases and J 3 bases, leaving 5 bases between the germline ends. This CDR3 is 12 amino acids long. The input for sequencing was CD4+ T cells sorted from blood, taken at approximately week 36, from a patient treated with tofacitinib. The sequence was collected from a human donor with alopecia areata. The chain uses TRBV28 and TRBJ2-7; D gene unclear. This CDR3 is CASSLGGYEQYF. In DNA form, the CDR3 reads TGTGCCAGCAGTTTAGGTGGCTACGAGCAGTACTTC.